This T cell receptor beta chain is drawn from a study of blood T cell repertoires in COVID-19. The wider study: Some COVID-19 samples were acute and others convalescent; all came from the United States, Italy and Spain.

The V gene lost 2 bases and the J gene lost 0 bases, with 9 bases spanning the gap. The CDR3 runs to 16 residues. Germline V gives CDR1 SGDLS, CDR2 YYNGEE. Authors' analysis steps: Amplified reference gene primers provided the basis for estimating nucleated cell counts. Clones were sequenced by immunoSEQ multiplex PCR, and TCRdb holds only the in-frame ones, with some missing. Clone size and the V and J calls come from that table; the DNA yielded D and trimming. The data contain about 280,000 clones, approximately 85% of them singletons. The TCR comes from a man between 45 and 60 years old with active or convalescent COVID-19. Sequences were obtained from peripheral blood. The genes are TRBV9 and TRBJ2-6, with D tentatively TRBD1 (6 bases). The CDR3 sequence: CASSVSQGSGANVLTF. The CDR3 bases are TGTGCCAGCAGCGTTTCACAGGGCTCTGGGGCCAACGTCCTGACTTTC.